The 5 T cell receptor beta chains given below trace back to one sample, sequenced in a study of T cells in Graves' hyperthyroidism and ophthalmopathy (dated by TCRdb to between 2018 and 2021). The method was multiplex PCR. TCRdb names Illumina HiSeq 2000 as the instrument used. TCR beta CDR3 regions were amplified from RNA transcripts. A first-round RT-PCR of the TCR CDR3 used the HTBI primer set with the Qiagen OneStep RT-PCR kit. In TCRdb, the public reads were trimmed at Q25 with fastp and aligned with MiXCR, with productive beta chains retained. Rows are unified per CDR3 protein, each entry keeping the most common DNA and genes. This sample has roughly 500,000 distinct CDR3 sequences in its table, and 24% of those were observed once. About 10% of the sample belongs to the ten largest clones. Input material: blood. These receptor sequences come from a woman in her 30s with Graves' ophthalmopathy.

This clonotype was recorded at least ten times. V and J are TRBV20-1 and TRBJ1-5; D remains unclear. CDR3 length: 12 residues. Trimming left V 3 bases short and J 5 bases short, with 8 bases between. Germline CDR1 reads DFQATT; CDR2 reads SNEGSKA (reference sequence). CDR3 DNA: TGCAGTGCTAGTAACAGTGATCAGCCCCAGCATTTT. It translates to CSASNSDQPQHF.

In its sample, this clonotype was seen many times. The chain has TRBV6-1 and TRBJ2-5; 12 bases are a match to TRBD2. With V trimmed by 4 bases and J by 4 bases, 7 bases remained unmatched. This CDR3 has 16 amino acids. Germline values: CDR1 MNHNS, CDR2 SASEGT. This CDR3 reads CASSARLAGDGETQYF. CDR3 in DNA: TGTGCCAGCAGTGCTAGACTAGCGGGGGACGGAGAGACCCAGTACTTC.

In nucleotides, the CDR3 is TGCAGTGCACCACCCGGGGGAGGGATGAACACTGAAGCTTTCTTT. Its translation is CSAPPGGGMNTEAFF. The chain employs TRBV20-1 and TRBJ1-1, with D possibly matching TRBD1 (5 bases). CDR1 and CDR2 (germline): DFQATT, SNEGSKA (reference sequence). The CDR3 has 15 residues. V was trimmed by 6 bases and J by 0 bases, leaving 17 bases between them.

V usage is TRBV28 and J usage is TRBJ1-2, with D possibly being TRBD1 (6 bases). V was shortened by 6 bases and J by 6 bases, with 17 bases between the two germline ends. This CDR3 region has 14 residues. The germline gives CDR1 MDHEN, CDR2 SYDVKM. The CDR3 region is CASSTTGPGNGYTF. The CDR3 region has the DNA TGTGCCAGCAGCACGACAGGACCTGGGAATGGCTACACCTTC.

Ten or more counts support this clonotype. The chain combines TRBV7-6 with TRBJ2-7, with a tentative D call TRBD1 (5 bases). This CDR3 has 14 residues. Germline CDR1 and CDR2: SGHVS and FNYEAQ. Trimming took off 8 bases at V and 5 bases at J, with 19 bases between the two ends. CDR3 DNA sequence: TGTGCCAGCGTGCACTCGGACACCTCTAACGAGCAGTACTTC. It is translated as CASVHSDTSNEQYF.